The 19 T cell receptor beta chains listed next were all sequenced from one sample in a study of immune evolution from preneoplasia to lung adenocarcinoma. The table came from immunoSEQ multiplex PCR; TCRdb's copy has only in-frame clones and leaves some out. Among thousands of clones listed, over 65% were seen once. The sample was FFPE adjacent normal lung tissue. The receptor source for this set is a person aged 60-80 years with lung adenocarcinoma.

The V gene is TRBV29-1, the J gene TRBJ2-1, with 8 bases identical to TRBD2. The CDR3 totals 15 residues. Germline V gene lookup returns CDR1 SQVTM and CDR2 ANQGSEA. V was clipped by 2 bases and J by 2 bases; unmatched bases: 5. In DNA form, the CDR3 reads TGCAGCGTTGAATTGAGCGGGAGCACCTACAATGAGCAGTTCTTC. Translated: CSVELSGSTYNEQFF.

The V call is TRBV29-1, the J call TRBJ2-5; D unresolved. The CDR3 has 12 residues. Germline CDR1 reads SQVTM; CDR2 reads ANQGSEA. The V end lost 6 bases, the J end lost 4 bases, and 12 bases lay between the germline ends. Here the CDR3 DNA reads TGCAGCGTCTTAGAAGGGCCAGAGACCCAGTACTTC. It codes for CSVLEGPETQYF.

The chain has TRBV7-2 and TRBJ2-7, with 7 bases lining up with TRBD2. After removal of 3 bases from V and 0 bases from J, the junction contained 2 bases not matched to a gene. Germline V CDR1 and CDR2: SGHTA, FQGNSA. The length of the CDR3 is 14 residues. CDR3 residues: CASSFSGSSYEQYV. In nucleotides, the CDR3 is TGTGCCAGCAGCTTTAGCGGGTCCTCCTACGAGCAGTACGTC.

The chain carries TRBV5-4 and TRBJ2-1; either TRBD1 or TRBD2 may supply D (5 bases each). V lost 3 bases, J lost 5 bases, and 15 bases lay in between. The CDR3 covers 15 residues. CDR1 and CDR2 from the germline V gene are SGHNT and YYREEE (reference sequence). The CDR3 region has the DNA TGTGCCAGCAGCTACGGGACGGGCGGCGACAATGAGCAGTTCTTC. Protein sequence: CASSYGTGGDNEQFF.

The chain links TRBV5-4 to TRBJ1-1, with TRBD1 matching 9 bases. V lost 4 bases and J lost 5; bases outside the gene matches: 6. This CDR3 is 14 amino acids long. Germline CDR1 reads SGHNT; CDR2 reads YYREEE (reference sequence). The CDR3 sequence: CASSETGGWTEAFF. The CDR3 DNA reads TGTGCCAGCAGCGAGACAGGGGGATGGACTGAAGCTTTCTTT.

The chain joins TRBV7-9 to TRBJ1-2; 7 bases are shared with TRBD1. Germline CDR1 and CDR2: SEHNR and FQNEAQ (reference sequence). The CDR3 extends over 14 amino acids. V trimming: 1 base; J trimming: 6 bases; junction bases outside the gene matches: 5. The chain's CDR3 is CASSLDRGRDGYTF. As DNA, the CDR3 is TGTGCCAGCAGCTTAGACAGGGGCCGGGATGGCTACACCTTC.

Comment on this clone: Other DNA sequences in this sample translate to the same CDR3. The CDR3, as DNA: TGTGCCAGCAGCTTAGTTAGGGGGGACACTGAAGCTTTCTTT. Its translation is CASSLVRGDTEAFF. The genes are TRBV11-2 and TRBJ1-1; weak D call: TRBD1 (6 bases). CDR1 is SGHAT, CDR2 FQNNGV, per germline. V lost 1 base, J lost 3 bases, and 9 bases lay in between. The CDR3 runs 14 residues.

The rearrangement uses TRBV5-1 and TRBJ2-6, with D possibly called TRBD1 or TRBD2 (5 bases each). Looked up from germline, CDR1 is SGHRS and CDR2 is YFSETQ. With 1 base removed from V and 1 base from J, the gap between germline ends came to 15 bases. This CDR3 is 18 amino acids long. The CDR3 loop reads CASSLRGAAESGANVLTF. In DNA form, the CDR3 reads TGCGCCAGCAGCTTGAGAGGGGCGGCTGAGTCTGGGGCCAACGTCCTGACTTTC.

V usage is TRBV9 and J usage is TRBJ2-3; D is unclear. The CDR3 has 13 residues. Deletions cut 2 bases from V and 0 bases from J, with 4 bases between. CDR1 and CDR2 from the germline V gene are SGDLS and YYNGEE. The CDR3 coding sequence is TGTGCCAGCAGCGTCACTAGCACAGATACGCAGTATTTT. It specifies CASSVTSTDTQYF.

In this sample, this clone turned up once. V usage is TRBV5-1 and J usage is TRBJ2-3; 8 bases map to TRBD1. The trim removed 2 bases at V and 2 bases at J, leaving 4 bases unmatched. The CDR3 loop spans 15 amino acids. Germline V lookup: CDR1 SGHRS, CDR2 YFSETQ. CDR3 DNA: TGCGCCAGCAGCTTCCGGACAGGGAACACAGATACGCAGTATTTT. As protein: CASSFRTGNTDTQYF. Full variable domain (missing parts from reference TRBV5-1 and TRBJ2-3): KAGVTQTPRYLIKTRGQQVTLSCSPISGHRSVSWYQQTPGQGLQFLFEYFSETQRNKGNFPGRFSGRQFSNSRSEMNVSTLELGDSALYLCASSFRTGNTDTQYFGPGTRLTVL.

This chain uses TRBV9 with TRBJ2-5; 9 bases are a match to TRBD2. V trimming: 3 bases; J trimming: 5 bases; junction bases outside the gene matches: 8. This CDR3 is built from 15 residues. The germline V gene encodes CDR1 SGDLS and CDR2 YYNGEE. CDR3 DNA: TGTGCCAGCAGCGCCGAGGCGGGAGGGGTGGAGACCCAGTACTTC. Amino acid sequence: CASSAEAGGVETQYF.

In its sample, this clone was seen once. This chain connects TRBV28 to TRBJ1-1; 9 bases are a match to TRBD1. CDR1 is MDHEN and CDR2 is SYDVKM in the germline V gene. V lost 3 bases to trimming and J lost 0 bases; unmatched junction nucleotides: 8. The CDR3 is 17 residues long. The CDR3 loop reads CASSFTGGRPMNTEAFF. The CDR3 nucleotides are TGTGCCAGCAGTTTTACAGGGGGCCGGCCGATGAACACTGAAGCTTTCTTT.

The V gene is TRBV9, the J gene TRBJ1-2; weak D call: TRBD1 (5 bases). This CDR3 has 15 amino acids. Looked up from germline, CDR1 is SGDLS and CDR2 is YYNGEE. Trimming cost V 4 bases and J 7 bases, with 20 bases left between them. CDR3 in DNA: TGTGCCAGCAGCACCCCAGGGCGTTCTTCGAGTGGCTACACCTTC. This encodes CASSTPGRSSSGYTF.

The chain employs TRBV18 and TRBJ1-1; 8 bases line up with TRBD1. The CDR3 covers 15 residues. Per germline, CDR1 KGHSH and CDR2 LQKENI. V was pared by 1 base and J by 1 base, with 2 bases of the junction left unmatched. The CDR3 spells CASSPRDRRNTEAFF. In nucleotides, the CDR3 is TGTGCCAGCTCACCACGGGACAGGAGGAACACTGAAGCTTTCTTT.

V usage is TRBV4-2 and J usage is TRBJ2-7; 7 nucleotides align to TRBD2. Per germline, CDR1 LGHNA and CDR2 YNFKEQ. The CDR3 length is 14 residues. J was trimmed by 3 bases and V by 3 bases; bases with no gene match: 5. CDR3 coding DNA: TGTGCCAGCAGCCAGACCAGCGGGGACTACGAGCAGTACTTC. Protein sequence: CASSQTSGDYEQYF.

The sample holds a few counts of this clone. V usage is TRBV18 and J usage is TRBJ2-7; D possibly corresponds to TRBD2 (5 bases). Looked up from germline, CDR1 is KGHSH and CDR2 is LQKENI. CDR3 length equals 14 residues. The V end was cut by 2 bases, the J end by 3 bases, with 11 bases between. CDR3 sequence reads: CASSPVREGYEQYV. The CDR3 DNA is TGTGCCAGCTCACCAGTCCGGGAAGGCTACGAGCAGTACGTC.

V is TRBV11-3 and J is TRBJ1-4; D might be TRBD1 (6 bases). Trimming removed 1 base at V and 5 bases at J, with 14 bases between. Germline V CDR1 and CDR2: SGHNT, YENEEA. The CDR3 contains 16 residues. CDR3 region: CASSLGRQVKNEKLFF. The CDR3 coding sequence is TGTGCCAGCAGCTTAGGAAGACAGGTTAAAAATGAAAAACTGTTTTTT.

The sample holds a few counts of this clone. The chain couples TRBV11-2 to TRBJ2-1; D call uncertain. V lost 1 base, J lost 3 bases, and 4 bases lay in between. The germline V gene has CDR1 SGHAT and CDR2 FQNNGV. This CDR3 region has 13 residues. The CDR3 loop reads CASSLGHYNEQFF. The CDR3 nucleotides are TGTGCCAGCAGCTTAGGACACTACAATGAGCAGTTCTTC.

This chain's CDR3 is CAISDYQEDTQYF. As DNA, the CDR3 is TGTGCCATCAGTGATTACCAGGAAGATACGCAGTATTTT. The chain recombines TRBV10-3 with TRBJ2-3; D not resolved. From germline, CDR1 is ENHRY and CDR2 SYGVKD. The CDR3 loop spans 13 amino acids. The germline V and J ends were trimmed by 3 bases and 5 bases, with 9 bases remaining between them.